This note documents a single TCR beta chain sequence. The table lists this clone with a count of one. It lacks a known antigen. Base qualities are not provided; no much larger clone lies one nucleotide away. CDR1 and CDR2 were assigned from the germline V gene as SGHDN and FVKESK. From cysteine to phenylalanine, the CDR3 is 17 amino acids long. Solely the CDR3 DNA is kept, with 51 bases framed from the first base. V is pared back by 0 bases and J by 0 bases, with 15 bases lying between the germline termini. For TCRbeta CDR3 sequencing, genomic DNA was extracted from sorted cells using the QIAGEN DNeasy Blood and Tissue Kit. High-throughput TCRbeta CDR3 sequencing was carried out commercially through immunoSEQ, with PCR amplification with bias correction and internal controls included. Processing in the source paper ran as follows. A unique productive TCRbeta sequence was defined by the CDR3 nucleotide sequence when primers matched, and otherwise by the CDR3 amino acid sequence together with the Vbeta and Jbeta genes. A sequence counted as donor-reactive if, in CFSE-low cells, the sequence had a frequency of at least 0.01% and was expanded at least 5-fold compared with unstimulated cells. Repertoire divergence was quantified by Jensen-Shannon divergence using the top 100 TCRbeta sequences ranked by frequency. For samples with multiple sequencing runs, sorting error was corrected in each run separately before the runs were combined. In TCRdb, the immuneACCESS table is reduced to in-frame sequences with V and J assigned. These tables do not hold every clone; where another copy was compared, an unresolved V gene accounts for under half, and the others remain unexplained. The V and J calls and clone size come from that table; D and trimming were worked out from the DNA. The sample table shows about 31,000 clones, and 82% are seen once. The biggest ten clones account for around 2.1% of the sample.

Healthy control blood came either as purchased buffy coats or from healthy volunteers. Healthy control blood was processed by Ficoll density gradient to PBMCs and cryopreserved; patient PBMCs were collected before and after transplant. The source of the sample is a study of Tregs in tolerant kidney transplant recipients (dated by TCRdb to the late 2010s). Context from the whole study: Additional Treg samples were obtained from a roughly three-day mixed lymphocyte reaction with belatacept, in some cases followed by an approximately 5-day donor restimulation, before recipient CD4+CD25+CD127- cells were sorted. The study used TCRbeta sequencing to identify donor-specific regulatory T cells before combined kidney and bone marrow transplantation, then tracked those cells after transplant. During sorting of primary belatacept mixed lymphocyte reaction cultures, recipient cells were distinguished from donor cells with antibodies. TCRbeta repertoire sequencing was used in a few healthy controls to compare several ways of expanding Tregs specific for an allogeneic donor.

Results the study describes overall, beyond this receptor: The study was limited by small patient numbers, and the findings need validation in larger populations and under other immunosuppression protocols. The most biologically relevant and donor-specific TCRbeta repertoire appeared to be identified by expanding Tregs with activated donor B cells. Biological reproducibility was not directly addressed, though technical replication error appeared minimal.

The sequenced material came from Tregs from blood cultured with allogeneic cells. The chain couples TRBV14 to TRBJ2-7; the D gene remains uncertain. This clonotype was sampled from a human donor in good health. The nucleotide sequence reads TGTGCCAGCAGCCAAGAAGGATCGAGTCGATACTCCTACGAGCAGTACTTC. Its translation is CASSQEGSSRYSYEQYF.